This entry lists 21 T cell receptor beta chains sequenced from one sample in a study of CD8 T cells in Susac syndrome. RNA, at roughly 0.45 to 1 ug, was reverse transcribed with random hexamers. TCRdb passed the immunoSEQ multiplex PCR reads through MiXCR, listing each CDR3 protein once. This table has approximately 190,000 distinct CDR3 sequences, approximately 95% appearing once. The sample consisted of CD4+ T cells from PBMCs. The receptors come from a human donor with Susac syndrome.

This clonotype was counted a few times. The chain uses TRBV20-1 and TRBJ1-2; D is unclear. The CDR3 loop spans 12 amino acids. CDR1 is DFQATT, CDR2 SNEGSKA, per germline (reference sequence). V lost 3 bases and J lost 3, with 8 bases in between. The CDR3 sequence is CSASRRDYGYTF. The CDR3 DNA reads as TGCAGTGCTAGTCGGAGGGACTATGGCTACACCTTC.

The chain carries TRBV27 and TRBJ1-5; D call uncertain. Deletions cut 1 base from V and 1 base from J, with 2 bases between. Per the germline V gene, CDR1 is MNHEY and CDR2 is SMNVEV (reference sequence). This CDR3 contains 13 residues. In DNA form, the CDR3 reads TGTGCCAGCAGTTTATGGAGCAATCAGCCCCAGCATTTT. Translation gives CASSLWSNQPQHF.

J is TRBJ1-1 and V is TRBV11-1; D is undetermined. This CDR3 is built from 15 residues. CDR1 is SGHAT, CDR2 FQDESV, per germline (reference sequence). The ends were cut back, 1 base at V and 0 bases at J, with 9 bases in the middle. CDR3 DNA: TGTGCCAGCAGCTTAGGATTGGCGGTGAACACTGAAGCTTTCTTT. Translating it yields CASSLGLAVNTEAFF.

DNA of the CDR3: TGTGCCAGCAGACCAACGGGACAGAAGTACAATGAGCAGTTCTTC. It codes for CASRPTGQKYNEQFF. The chain uses TRBV6-2 or TRBV6-3 and TRBJ2-1; 7 bases match TRBD1. V shed 6 bases, J shed 4 bases, and the junction held 9 bases outside the gene matches. The length of the CDR3 is 15 residues. Germline values: CDR1 MNHEY, CDR2 SVGEGT.

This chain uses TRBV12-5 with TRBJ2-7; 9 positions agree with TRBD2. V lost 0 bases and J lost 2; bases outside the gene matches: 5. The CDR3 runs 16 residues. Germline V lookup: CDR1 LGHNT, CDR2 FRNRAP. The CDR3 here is CASGLVPSGATYEQYF. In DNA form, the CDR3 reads TGTGCTAGTGGTTTGGTGCCTAGCGGGGCTACCTACGAGCAGTACTTC.

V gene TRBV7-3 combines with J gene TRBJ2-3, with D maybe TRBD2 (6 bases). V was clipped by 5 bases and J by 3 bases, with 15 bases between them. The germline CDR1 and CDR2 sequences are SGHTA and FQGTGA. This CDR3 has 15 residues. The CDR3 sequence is CASSLAPAGTDTQYF. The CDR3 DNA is TGTGCCAGCAGCCTAGCGCCGGCGGGGACAGATACGCAGTATTTT.

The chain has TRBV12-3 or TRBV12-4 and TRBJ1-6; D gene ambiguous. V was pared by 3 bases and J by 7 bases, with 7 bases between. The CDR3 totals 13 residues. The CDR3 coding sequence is TGTGCCAGCAGTTTTAACAGCAATTCACCCCTCCACTTT. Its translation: CASSFNSNSPLHF.

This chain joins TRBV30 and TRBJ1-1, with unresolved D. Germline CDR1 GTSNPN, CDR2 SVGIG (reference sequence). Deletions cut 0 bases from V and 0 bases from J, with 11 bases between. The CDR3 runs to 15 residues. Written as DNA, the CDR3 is TGTGCCTGGAGTGTACGATCACACTTGAACACTGAAGCTTTCTTT. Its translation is CAWSVRSHLNTEAFF.

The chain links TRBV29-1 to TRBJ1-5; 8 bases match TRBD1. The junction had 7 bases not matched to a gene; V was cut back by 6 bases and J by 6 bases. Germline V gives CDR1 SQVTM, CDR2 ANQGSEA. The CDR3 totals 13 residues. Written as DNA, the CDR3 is TGCAGCGTACGGACAGGGATGGGTCAGCCCCAGCATTTT. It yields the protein CSVRTGMGQPQHF.

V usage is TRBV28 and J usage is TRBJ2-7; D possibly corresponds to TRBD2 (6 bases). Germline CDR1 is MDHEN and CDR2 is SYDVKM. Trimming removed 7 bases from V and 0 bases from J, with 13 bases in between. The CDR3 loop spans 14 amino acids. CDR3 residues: CASIGAGSSYEQYF. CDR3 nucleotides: TGTGCCAGCATAGGGGCGGGGTCCTCCTACGAGCAGTACTTC.

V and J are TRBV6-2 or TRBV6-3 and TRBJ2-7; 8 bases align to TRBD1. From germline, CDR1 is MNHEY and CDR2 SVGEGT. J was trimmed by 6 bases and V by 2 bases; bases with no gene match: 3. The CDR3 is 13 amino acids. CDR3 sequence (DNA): TGTGCCAGCAGTTACCTTGGACAGGGCGAGCAGTACTTC. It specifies CASSYLGQGEQYF.

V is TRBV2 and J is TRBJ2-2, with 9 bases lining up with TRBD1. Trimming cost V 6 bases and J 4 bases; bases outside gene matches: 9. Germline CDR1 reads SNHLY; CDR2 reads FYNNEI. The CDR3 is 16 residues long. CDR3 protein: CASRPGTGRSTGELFF. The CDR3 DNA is TGTGCCAGCAGGCCCGGGACAGGGAGGTCCACCGGGGAGCTGTTTTTT.

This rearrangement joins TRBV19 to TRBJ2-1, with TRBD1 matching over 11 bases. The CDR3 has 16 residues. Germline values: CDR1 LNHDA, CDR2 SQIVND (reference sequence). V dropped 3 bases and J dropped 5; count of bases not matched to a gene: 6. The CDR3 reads CASSIRGTGGDNEQFF. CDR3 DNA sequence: TGTGCCAGTAGTATTAGAGGGACAGGGGGGGACAATGAGCAGTTCTTC. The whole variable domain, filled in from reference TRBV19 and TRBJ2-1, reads DGGITQSPKYLFRKEGQNVTLSCEQNLNHDAMYWYRQDPGQGLRLIYYSQIVNDFQKGDIAEGYSVSREKKESFPLTVTSAQKNPTAFYLCASSIRGTGGDNEQFFGPGTRLTVL.

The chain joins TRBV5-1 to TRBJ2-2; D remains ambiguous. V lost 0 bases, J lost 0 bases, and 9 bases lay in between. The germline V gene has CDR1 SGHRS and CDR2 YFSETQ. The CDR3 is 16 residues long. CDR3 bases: TGCGCCAGCAGCTTGGGGGTCAGGACGAACACCGGGGAGCTGTTTTTT. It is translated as CASSLGVRTNTGELFF. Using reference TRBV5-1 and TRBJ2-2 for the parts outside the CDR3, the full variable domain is KAGVTQTPRYLIKTRGQQVTLSCSPISGHRSVSWYQQTPGQGLQFLFEYFSETQRNKGNFPGRFSGRQFSNSRSEMNVSTLELGDSALYLCASSLGVRTNTGELFFGEGSRLTVL.

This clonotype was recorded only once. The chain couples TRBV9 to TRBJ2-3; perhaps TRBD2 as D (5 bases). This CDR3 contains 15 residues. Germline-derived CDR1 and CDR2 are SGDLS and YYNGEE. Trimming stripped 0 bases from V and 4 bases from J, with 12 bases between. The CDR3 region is CASSVESGSPDTQYF. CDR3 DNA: TGTGCCAGCAGCGTAGAAAGCGGCAGCCCAGATACGCAGTATTTT.

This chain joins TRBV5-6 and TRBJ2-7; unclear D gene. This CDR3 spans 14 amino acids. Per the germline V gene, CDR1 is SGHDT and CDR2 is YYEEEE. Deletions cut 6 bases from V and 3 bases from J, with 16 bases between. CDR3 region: CASTRAPIIYEQYF. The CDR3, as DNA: TGTGCCAGCACCCGGGCCCCAATAATCTACGAGCAGTACTTC.

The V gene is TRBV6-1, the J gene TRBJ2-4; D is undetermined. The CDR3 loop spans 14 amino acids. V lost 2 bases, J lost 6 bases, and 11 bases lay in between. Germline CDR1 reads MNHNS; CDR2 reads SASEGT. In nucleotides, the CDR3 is TGTGCCAGCAGTGAACGGGTCAGAGTAAACATTCAGTACTTC. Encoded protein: CASSERVRVNIQYF.

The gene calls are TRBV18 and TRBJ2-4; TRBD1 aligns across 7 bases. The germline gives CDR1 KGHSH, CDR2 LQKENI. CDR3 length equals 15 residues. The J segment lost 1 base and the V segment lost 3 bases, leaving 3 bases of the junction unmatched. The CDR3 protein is CASSPPDRAKNIQYF. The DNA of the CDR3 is TGTGCCAGCTCACCTCCGGACAGGGCCAAAAACATTCAGTACTTC.

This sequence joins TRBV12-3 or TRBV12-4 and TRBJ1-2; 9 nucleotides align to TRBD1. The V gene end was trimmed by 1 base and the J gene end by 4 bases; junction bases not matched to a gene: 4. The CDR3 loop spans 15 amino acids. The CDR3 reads CASSLGNRGLYGYTF. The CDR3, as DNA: TGTGCCAGCAGTTTAGGGAACAGGGGGCTCTATGGCTACACCTTC.

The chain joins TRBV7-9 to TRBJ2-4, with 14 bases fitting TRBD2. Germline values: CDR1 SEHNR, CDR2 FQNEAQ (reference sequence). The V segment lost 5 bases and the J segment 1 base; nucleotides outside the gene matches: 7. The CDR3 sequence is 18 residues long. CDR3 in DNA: TGTGCCAGCAGCGACGGACTAGCGGGGGGCCTTGCCAAAAACATTCAGTACTTC. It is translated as CASSDGLAGGLAKNIQYF.

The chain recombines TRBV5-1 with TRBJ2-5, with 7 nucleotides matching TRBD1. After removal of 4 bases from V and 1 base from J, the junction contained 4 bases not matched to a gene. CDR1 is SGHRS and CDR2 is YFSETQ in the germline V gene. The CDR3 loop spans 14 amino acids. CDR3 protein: CASSHTGAQETQYF. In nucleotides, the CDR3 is TGCGCCAGCAGCCATACAGGGGCCCAAGAGACCCAGTACTTC.